These T cell receptor beta chains were read from a single sample in a study of blood T cells in healthy people across ages. From the 5' RACE reads, TCRdb called clonotypes with MiXCR, one entry per CDR3 protein. The sample lists around 900,000 distinct CDR3 sequences, 51% occurring once. Input material: blood. The origin of the receptors is a woman aged 55-69 years in good health. Both conserved end residues are part of each CDR3. D genes are given only for firm matches. A clone size is listed for some rows: how often the clone was seen (once, few, many), or a class if it is expanded.

TGTGCCAGCAGCGAGACAGGGAGCTCTGGGGCCAACGTCCTGACTTTC,CASSETGSSGANVLTF,TRBV9,TRBJ2-6,TRBD1,few
TGTGCCACCAGTGATCCCTCCGCAGGGATGGGATCCGCCTACACCTTC,CATSDPSAGMGSAYTF,TRBV24-1,TRBJ1-2,.,once
TGTGCCAGCAGCCACACTAGGACATACGAGCAGTACTTC,CASSHTRTYEQYF,TRBV3-1,TRBJ2-7,.,few
TGCGCCAGCAGCCAGCGGGTTTCCGGGGAGCTGTTTTTT,CASSQRVSGELFF,TRBV4-1,TRBJ2-2,.,.
TGTGCCAGCAGTAAACAGGGGGCTGATGGCTACACCTTC,CASSKQGADGYTF,TRBV6-6,TRBJ1-2,TRBD1,.
TGCAGCGTGATCAGGATTTCGGGCAATGAGCAGTTCTTC,CSVIRISGNEQFF,TRBV29-1,TRBJ2-1,.,.
TGTGCCAGCAGTGAATCTAGGGTTCCAGATACGCAGTATTTT,CASSESRVPDTQYF,TRBV25-1,TRBJ2-3,.,.
TGCAGTGCTAGAGGGCGGGGACCTCGGGGAGAGACCCAGTACTTC,CSARGRGPRGETQYF,TRBV20-1,TRBJ2-5,.,.
TGTGCCAGCAGTTTTGGGGCGATACAAGAGACCCAGTACTTC,CASSFGAIQETQYF,TRBV27,TRBJ2-5,.,.
TGCAGCGCCCTGACAGGCATGTACCAAGAGACCCAGTACTTC,CSALTGMYQETQYF,TRBV29-1,TRBJ2-5,.,once
TGCAGTGCGGGGACGACTAACTATGGCTACACCTTC,CSAGTTNYGYTF,TRBV20-1,TRBJ1-2,.,few
TGTGCCAGCAGTTCATTAGCGCGTAACTACAATGAGCAGTACTTC,CASSSLARNYNEQYF,TRBV28,TRBJ2-7,.,.
TGTGCCAGCAGCTCGAACCGGGACAGGGGAGTCGCTGAAGCTTTCTTT,CASSSNRDRGVAEAFF,TRBV11-1,TRBJ1-1,TRBD1,few
TGCAGTGCCAGCCCTGGGGGGAGCTCCTACGAGCAGTACTTC,CSASPGGSSYEQYF,TRBV20-1,TRBJ2-7,.,.
TGTGCCAGCTCTCCAAGAGAAGGGACCTCCTACGAGCAGTACTTC,CASSPREGTSYEQYF,TRBV18,TRBJ2-7,.,.
TGTGCCACCAGTCGATCGGGGCTAGTCACAGATACGCAGTATTTT,CATSRSGLVTDTQYF,TRBV24-1,TRBJ2-3,.,few
TGTGCCAGCAGTTACGGAGAGAACACTGAAGCTTTCTTT,CASSYGENTEAFF,TRBV6-5,TRBJ1-1,.,.
TGCGCCAGCAGCCAGCGCCCATTAGCGGGAGGTTTCGAGCAGTACTTC,CASSQRPLAGGFEQYF,TRBV5-1,TRBJ2-7,TRBD2,.
TGTGCCACCAGGGGAGTGGGGGAAAGTAGTGAGCAGTTCTTC,CATRGVGESSEQFF,TRBV28,TRBJ2-1,.,many
TGTGCCAGCAGCCTTACAGGGGGCGTCTTCACCGGGGAGCTGTTTTTT,CASSLTGGVFTGELFF,TRBV13,TRBJ2-2,TRBD1,.
TGTGCCAGCAGTCGAGGACAGGGGTCGAATGAGCAGTTCTTC,CASSRGQGSNEQFF,TRBV6-6,TRBJ2-1,TRBD1,few
TGCAGCGTTGATGGTTGGCGCGGTACGCAGTATTTT,CSVDGWRGTQYF,TRBV29-1,TRBJ2-3,.,.
TGTGCCAGCAGCCCCGGACAGGGCATAGACAATCAGCCCCAGCATTTT,CASSPGQGIDNQPQHF,TRBV5-5,TRBJ1-5,TRBD1,few
TGTGCCAGCAGCGTAGCCCAGGGCAACTATGGCTACACCTTC,CASSVAQGNYGYTF,TRBV9,TRBJ1-2,.,few
TGTGCCAGCAGTTTTCCTCCTAGCGGGAGGCCCCGCGAGCAGTACTTC,CASSFPPSGRPREQYF,TRBV6-2/TRBV6-3,TRBJ2-7,TRBD2,few
TGTGCCAGCAGTTTACGAGGGGACGTCGCTAGCACAGATACGCAGTATTTT,CASSLRGDVASTDTQYF,TRBV28,TRBJ2-3,.,.
TGCAGCGTTGGGACGGGGGAATGGTCCGGGGAGCTGTTTTTT,CSVGTGEWSGELFF,TRBV29-1,TRBJ2-2,.,once
TGTGCCAGCAGTTTCCGTTTCAGACCGAACACAGATACGCAGTATTTT,CASSFRFRPNTDTQYF,TRBV27,TRBJ2-3,.,few
TGTGCCAGCAGCCCGCGCGGACGTAGTTGGGAGCAGTACTTC,CASSPRGRSWEQYF,TRBV7-2,TRBJ2-4,.,.
TGTGCCAGCAGTTTAGCGGGCCTGGAGGGCTATGGCTACACCTTC,CASSLAGLEGYGYTF,TRBV12-3/TRBV12-4,TRBJ1-2,.,.
TGCAGTGCCAGAGGAGGGCCGGGCACAGATACGCAGTATTTT,CSARGGPGTDTQYF,TRBV20-1,TRBJ2-3,.,.
TGTGCCAGCAGTTACCGACAGAGCTCCTACGAGCAGTACTTC,CASSYRQSSYEQYF,TRBV6-2/TRBV6-3,TRBJ2-7,.,.
TGTGCCAGCAGCCATGACCGGTTATACGAGCAGTACTTC,CASSHDRLYEQYF,TRBV6-6,TRBJ2-7,.,.
TGTGCCAGCAGCTTGGGCGGGAACAGAGTAAATGAGCAGTTCTTC,CASSLGGNRVNEQFF,TRBV7-2,TRBJ2-1,.,.
TGTGCCAGCAGCCGGATTAACTATGGCTACACCTTC,CASSRINYGYTF,TRBV7-9,TRBJ1-2,.,.
TGCAGCGCACACCCAGGGGGACGCTCCAAAAACATTCAGTACTTC,CSAHPGGRSKNIQYF,TRBV29-1,TRBJ2-4,TRBD1,.
TGTGCCAGCTCAAAGGGTAGCAGCAATCAGCCCCAGCATTTT,CASSKGSSNQPQHF,TRBV18,TRBJ1-5,.,.
TGTGCCAGCAGTTTGAGCGGGCCTAGCTTCCGGTTCAGGAACATTCAGTACTTC,CASSLSGPSFRFRNIQYF,TRBV12-3/TRBV12-4,TRBJ2-4,.,.
TGCGCCAGCAGCTTGGCCTCAGGGGCCACTGAAGCTTTCTTT,CASSLASGATEAFF,TRBV5-1,TRBJ1-1,.,few
TGCGCCAGCAGCTTGTCCCCGCTCGATGAGCAGTTCTTC,CASSLSPLDEQFF,TRBV5-1,TRBJ2-1,.,.
TGTGCCAGCAGCCAACTACCCCGATTGAAGAGACCCAGTACGGAGTACTTC,CASSQLPRLKRPSTEYF,TRBV14,TRBJ2-7,.,.
TGTGCCAGCAGCCACAGGACAGGGAGACGCACAGATACGCAGTATTTT,CASSHRTGRRTDTQYF,TRBV12-3/TRBV12-4,TRBJ2-3,TRBD1,once
TGTGCCAGCAGTTCCCACAGGGACAGGGGCACAGATACGCAGTATTTT,CASSSHRDRGTDTQYF,TRBV28,TRBJ2-3,TRBD1,few
TGTGCCAGCAGCGTAGAGCAGGACAGGGTTGGTTCACCCCTCCACTTT,CASSVEQDRVGSPLHF,TRBV9,TRBJ1-6,TRBD1,few
TGTGCCACCTCAGACAGAAATAGCAATCAGCCCCAGCATTTT,CATSDRNSNQPQHF,TRBV10-3,TRBJ1-5,.,.
TGCAGCGCCGAGGGAAGTCCGACAGGAGATTTTTACGAGCAGTACTTC,CSAEGSPTGDFYEQYF,TRBV29-1,TRBJ2-7,.,few
TGCGCCAGCAGCCAATTGTTTGGACAGGGGGGACGGATCAACCAAATGAACACTGAAGCTTTCTTT,CASSQLFGQGGRINQMNTEAFF,TRBV4-1,TRBJ1-1,TRBD1,.
TGTGCCATCAAGAGCGGGAGCGAGGGCTACGAGCAGTACTTC,CAIKSGSEGYEQYF,TRBV10-3,TRBJ2-7,TRBD2,many
TGCAGTGCTAGAGAACCTAGCGGAACCTTGGTTTCCACAGATACGCAGTATTTT,CSAREPSGTLVSTDTQYF,TRBV20-1,TRBJ2-3,TRBD2,.
TGTGCCAGCAGTCTCGCGGGACGGGTCGGGTACGAGCAGTACTTC,CASSLAGRVGYEQYF,TRBV28,TRBJ2-7,.,once
TGCGCCAGCAGCTTTTACCAGGGCGATGAGCAGTTCTTC,CASSFYQGDEQFF,TRBV5-1,TRBJ2-1,.,.
TGCAGTGCTCCAAACGTGACAGCAACCTACGAGCAGTACTTC,CSAPNVTATYEQYF,TRBV20-1,TRBJ2-7,.,.